This paragraph covers one TCR beta chain sequence. The antigen remains undetermined. These data originate in a study of glioma-infiltrating T cells after dendritic cell vaccination. Study as a whole: Samples are from glioblastoma patients in Phase I and II dendritic cell vaccine trials.

The time point here: after dendritic cell vaccination, including at tumor progression/relapse. Patients had residual fresh-frozen tumor tissue and more than two years of survival data. V lost 0 bases to trimming and J lost 5 bases; unmatched junction nucleotides: 10. This CDR3 has 16 residues. Germline CDR1 SGHDN, CDR2 FVKESK. Broader study findings: Survival was not directly related to TCR clonality in these patients.

Libraries were prepared by immunoSEQ multiplex PCR; TCRdb keeps only in-frame clonotypes and omits some of them. Here the sample spans about 82,000 clones, around 86% being singletons. This material consisted of blood, taken after dendritic cell vaccination. V and J are TRBV14 and TRBJ2-7, with 7 bases that match TRBD1. This sequence originates from a human donor with glioblastoma. The CDR3 region has the DNA TGTGCCAGCAGCCAAGACACCCTCGGACAGGCCCACGAGCAGTACTTC. Protein: CASSQDTLGQAHEQYF.